The 18 T cell receptor beta chains below were found in one sample sequenced in a study of CD8+CD57+ T cells in acquired aplastic anemia. Profiling that covered TCR beta VDJ and CDR3 relied on genomic DNA as its template. TCRdb re-called the reads through MiXCR, storing one row per CDR3 protein. This table has fewer than 200,000 distinct CDR3 sequences, roughly half appearing once. It was patients with CD8+CD57+ cell expansion by flow cytometry who were chosen for sequencing. Sequenced input: sorted CD4+, CD8+, or CD8+CD57+ T cells (not recorded which) from PBMCs. The receptors originated from a human donor with aplastic anemia.

This clonotype appeared a few times. The rearrangement joins TRBV2 to TRBJ1-1, with D tentatively TRBD1 (6 bases). The CDR3 contains 14 residues. CDR1 SNHLY and CDR2 FYNNEI come from the germline V gene. Trimming left V 7 bases short and J 3 bases short, with 15 bases between. As DNA, the CDR3 is TGTGCCAGCACAGGGGCGGCGGGGCACACTGAAGCTTTCTTT. Amino acid sequence: CASTGAAGHTEAFF.

The chain combines TRBV19 with TRBJ2-1, with TRBD1 as a possible D gene (6 bases). The germline V gene has CDR1 LNHDA and CDR2 SQIVND (reference sequence). The CDR3 is 12 amino acids. Deletions cut 5 bases from V and 9 bases from J, with 11 bases between. The DNA for the CDR3 is TGTGCCAGTAGTGCTGGCAGGGGTGAGCAGTTCTTC. As protein: CASSAGRGEQFF.

This chain joins TRBV5-4 and TRBJ1-1; D uncertain. V was pared by 4 bases and J by 4 bases, with 5 bases between. The CDR3 contains 11 residues. CDR1 and CDR2 from the germline V gene are SGHNT and YYREEE (reference sequence). The DNA for the CDR3 is TGTGCCAGCAGCGAGGTCACTGAAGCTTTCTTT. It translates to CASSEVTEAFF.

This chain links TRBV5-4 with TRBJ2-5, with 8 bases aligning to TRBD2. Germline V lookup: CDR1 SGHNT, CDR2 YYREEE (reference sequence). This CDR3 comprises 14 residues. J was trimmed by 5 bases and V by 5 bases; bases with no gene match: 8. CDR3 residues: CASRPPRGEETQYF. The CDR3, as DNA: TGTGCCAGCAGGCCCCCGCGGGGGGAGGAGACCCAGTACTTC. Looking up the rest from reference TRBV5-4 and TRBJ2-5 gives the full variable domain: ETGVTQSPTHLIKTRGQQVTLRCSSQSGHNTVSWYQQALGQGPQFIFQYYREEENGRGNFPPRFSGLQFPNYSSELNVNALELDDSALYLCASRPPRGEETQYFGPGTRLLVL.

J is TRBJ1-2 and V is TRBV20-1, with 7 positions matching TRBD1. The trim removed 5 bases at V and 8 bases at J, leaving 11 bases unmatched. The CDR3 contains 13 residues. Germline CDR1 reads DFQATT; CDR2 reads SNEGSKA (reference sequence). CDR3 amino acids: CSAGRTGPEGYTF. The CDR3, as DNA: TGCAGTGCTGGACGGACAGGCCCGGAAGGCTACACCTTC.

Note on this clonotype: At one end, the junction sequence differs from germline, possibly due to a read error. The V call is TRBV24-1, the J call TRBJ2-3, with 8 bases fitting TRBD2. Germline V gene data show CDR1 as KGHDR and CDR2 as SFDVKD. The CDR3 totals 17 residues. This CDR3 is CASSSPRGREDTDAQYF. CDR3 nucleotide sequence: TGTGCCAGCAGTTCCCCCCGGGGGCGGGAGGACACAGATGCGCAGTATTTT.

This chain connects TRBV6-5 to TRBJ2-7; 9 bases are a match to TRBD1. The germline gives CDR1 MNHEY, CDR2 SVGAGI. The CDR3 length is 16 residues. V lost 0 bases to trimming and J lost 4 bases; unmatched junction nucleotides: 7. This CDR3 reads CASSYSGTGPRYEQYF. DNA for the CDR3: TGTGCCAGCAGTTACTCGGGGACAGGGCCGAGATACGAGCAGTACTTC.

This clonotype was detected ten times or more. This CDR3 is CAITPGQGGYGELFF. In DNA form, the CDR3 reads TGTGCCATCACTCCGGGACAGGGGGGATACGGGGAGCTGTTTTTT. The chain recombines TRBV10-3 with TRBJ2-2; 11 bases line up with TRBD1. The CDR3 has 15 residues. V was pared by 7 bases and J by 7 bases, with 8 bases of the junction left unmatched. Germline V gene data show CDR1 as ENHRY and CDR2 as SYGVKD.

In its sample, this clonotype was seen once. This rearrangement joins TRBV5-1 to TRBJ2-2; D not resolved. V was cut by 0 bases and J by 4 bases, with 13 bases left in between. The CDR3 spans 16 residues. Germline V gene data show CDR1 as SGHRS and CDR2 as YFSETQ. CDR3 nucleotide sequence: TGCGCCAGCAGCTTGGTTTCTCGGTCCTCCACCGGGGAGCTGTTTTTT. Translated, it gives CASSLVSRSSTGELFF.

Ten or more counts support this clonotype. This chain uses TRBV3-1 with TRBJ2-7; unclear D gene. Germline V gene sequence: CDR1 LGHDT, CDR2 YNNKEL (reference sequence). The CDR3 has 12 residues. V was shortened by 3 bases and J by 5 bases, with 8 bases between the two germline ends. The CDR3 here is CASSHSTHEQYF. As DNA, the CDR3 is TGTGCCAGCAGCCACTCGACCCACGAGCAGTACTTC.

This chain links TRBV9 with TRBJ2-2, with D perhaps TRBD1 (5 bases). CDR1 is SGDLS, CDR2 YYNGEE, per germline. Trimming pared 0 bases from V and 4 bases from J, leaving 10 bases between. The CDR3 length is 15 residues. The CDR3 spells CASSVARQLTGELFF. The CDR3 bases are TGTGCCAGCAGCGTAGCCCGACAGCTCACCGGGGAGCTGTTTTTT.

This clonotype was picked up a small number of times. V gene TRBV5-6 combines with J gene TRBJ1-1; perhaps TRBD1 as D (5 bases). The V gene's germline CDR1 is SGHDT and CDR2 YYEEEE. V was pared by 0 bases and J by 10 bases, with 13 bases between. CDR3 length equals 13 residues. The DNA of the CDR3 is TGTGCCAGCAGCTTGGGAGGGGCGGCCGCAGCTTTCTTT. The encoded protein is CASSLGGAAAAFF.

This chain links TRBV24-1 with TRBJ2-2; 8 positions agree with TRBD2. CDR1 and CDR2 (germline): KGHDR, SFDVKD. The CDR3 is 16 residues long. Germline trimming cut 3 bases from V and 2 bases from J; bases unmatched to any gene: 4. Here the CDR3 DNA reads TGTGCCACCAGTGATGTAGCGGGGACTAACACCGGGGAGCTGTTTTTT. Protein sequence: CATSDVAGTNTGELFF.

This clonotype was detected ten times or more. The chain is built from TRBV5-4 and TRBJ2-3; 15 bases agree with TRBD2. Germline values: CDR1 SGHNT, CDR2 YYREEE (reference sequence). V was clipped by 0 bases and J by 0 bases; unmatched bases: 5. This CDR3 has 19 residues. CDR3 region: CASSLGGLAGGSSTDTQYF. Here the CDR3 DNA reads TGTGCCAGCAGCTTGGGCGGACTAGCGGGGGGGTCTAGCACAGATACGCAGTATTTT. The variable domain in full, completed from reference TRBV5-4 and TRBJ2-3, reads ETGVTQSPTHLIKTRGQQVTLRCSSQSGHNTVSWYQQALGQGPQFIFQYYREEENGRGNFPPRFSGLQFPNYSSELNVNALELDDSALYLCASSLGGLAGGSSTDTQYFGPGTRLTVL.

V is TRBV20-1 and J is TRBJ1-5; tentative D call: TRBD1 (5 bases). The V end was cut by 1 base, the J end by 2 bases, with 15 bases between. This CDR3 contains 16 residues. The V gene's germline CDR1 is DFQATT and CDR2 SNEGSKA (reference sequence). CDR3 amino acids: CSARARVTEGNQPQHF. In DNA, the CDR3 is TGCAGTGCTAGAGCTCGGGTGACAGAGGGCAATCAGCCCCAGCATTTT.

This clonotype showed up many times. The J gene is TRBJ2-1, the V gene TRBV7-2; maybe TRBD2 (6 bases). Per the germline V gene, CDR1 is SGHTA and CDR2 is FQGNSA. Trimming stripped 6 bases from V and 9 bases from J, with 12 bases between. This CDR3 has 12 amino acids. As DNA, the CDR3 is TGTGCCAGCAGATTTAGCGGCAGTGAGCAGTTCTTC. This encodes CASRFSGSEQFF. The whole variable domain, remainder taken from reference TRBV7-2 and TRBJ2-1, is GAGVSQSPSNKVTEKGKDVELRCDPISGHTALYWYRQSLGQGLEFLIYFQGNSAPDKSGLPSDRFSAERTGGSVSTLTIQRTQQEDSAVYLCASRFSGSEQFFGPGTRLTVL.

This chain links TRBV19 with TRBJ2-1; D is possibly TRBD1 or TRBD2 (7 bases each). The CDR3 has 15 residues. The V gene's germline CDR1 is LNHDA and CDR2 SQIVND (reference sequence). With 6 bases removed from V and 8 bases from J, the gap between germline ends came to 20 bases. The DNA of the CDR3 is TGTGCCAGTAGCCAAGGCAGGGGGGGAAACTATGAGCAGTTCTTC. Residues: CASSQGRGGNYEQFF.

As for this clonotype: A read error is possible here, since a much larger clone lies one base away. The chain links TRBV6-5 to TRBJ2-7, with a tentative D call TRBD1 (5 bases). The CDR3 is 14 amino acids. CDR1 and CDR2 (germline): MNHEY, SVGAGI. The CDR3: CVSSLSGRANEQYF. CDR3 coding DNA: TGTGTCAGCAGTTTATCAGGCAGGGCGAACGAGCAGTACTTC.